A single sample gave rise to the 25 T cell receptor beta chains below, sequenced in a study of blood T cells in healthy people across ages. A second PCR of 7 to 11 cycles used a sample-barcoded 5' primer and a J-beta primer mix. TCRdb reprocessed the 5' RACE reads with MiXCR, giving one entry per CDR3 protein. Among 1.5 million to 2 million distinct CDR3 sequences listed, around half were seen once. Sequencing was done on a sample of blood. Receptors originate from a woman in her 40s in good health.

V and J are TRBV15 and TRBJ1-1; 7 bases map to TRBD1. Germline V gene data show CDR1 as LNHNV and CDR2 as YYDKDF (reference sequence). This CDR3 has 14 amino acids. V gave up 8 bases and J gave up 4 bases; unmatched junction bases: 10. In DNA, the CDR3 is TGTGCCACCTCCCCCGAGACAGGGATCACTGAAGCTTTCTTT. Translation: CATSPETGITEAFF.

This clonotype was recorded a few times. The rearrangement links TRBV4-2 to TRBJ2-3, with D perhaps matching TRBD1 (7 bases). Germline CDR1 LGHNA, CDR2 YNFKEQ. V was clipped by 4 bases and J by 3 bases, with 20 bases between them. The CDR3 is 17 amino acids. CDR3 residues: CASSPRTGGSGTDTQYF. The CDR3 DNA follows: TGTGCCAGCAGCCCCCGGACAGGAGGGAGTGGTACAGATACGCAGTATTTT.

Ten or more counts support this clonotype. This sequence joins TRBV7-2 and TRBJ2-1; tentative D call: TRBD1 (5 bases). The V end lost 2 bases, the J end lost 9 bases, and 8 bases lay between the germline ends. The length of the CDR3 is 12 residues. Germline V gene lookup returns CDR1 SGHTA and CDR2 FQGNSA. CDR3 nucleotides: TGTGCCAGCAGCTTAACAGGTAGTGAGCAGTTCTTC. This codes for CASSLTGSEQFF.

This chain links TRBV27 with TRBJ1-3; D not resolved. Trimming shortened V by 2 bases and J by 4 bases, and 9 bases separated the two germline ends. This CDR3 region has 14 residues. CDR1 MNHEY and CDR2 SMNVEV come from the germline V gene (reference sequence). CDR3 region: CASSLRASGNTIYF. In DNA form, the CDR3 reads TGTGCCAGCAGTTTACGGGCCTCGGGAAACACCATATATTTT.

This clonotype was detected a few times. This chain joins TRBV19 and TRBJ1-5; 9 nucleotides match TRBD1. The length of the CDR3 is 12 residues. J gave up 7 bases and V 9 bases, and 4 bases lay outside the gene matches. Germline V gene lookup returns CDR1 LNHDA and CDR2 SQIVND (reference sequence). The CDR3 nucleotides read TGTGCCAGCGGACAGGGGAAACAGCCCCAGCATTTT. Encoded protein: CASGQGKQPQHF.

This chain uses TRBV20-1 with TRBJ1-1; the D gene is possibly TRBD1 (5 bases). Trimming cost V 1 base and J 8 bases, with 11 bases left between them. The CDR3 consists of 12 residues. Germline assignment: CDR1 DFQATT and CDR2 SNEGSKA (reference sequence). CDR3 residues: CSARGDDWEAFF. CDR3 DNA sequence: TGCAGTGCTAGAGGGGACGACTGGGAAGCTTTCTTT.

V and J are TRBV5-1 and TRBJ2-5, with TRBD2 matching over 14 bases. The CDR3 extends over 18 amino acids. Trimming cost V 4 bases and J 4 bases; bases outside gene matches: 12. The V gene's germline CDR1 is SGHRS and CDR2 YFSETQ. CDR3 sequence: CASSRMPGLAGEGETQYF. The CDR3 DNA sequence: TGCGCCAGCAGCCGCATGCCGGGACTAGCGGGGGAAGGAGAGACCCAGTACTTC.

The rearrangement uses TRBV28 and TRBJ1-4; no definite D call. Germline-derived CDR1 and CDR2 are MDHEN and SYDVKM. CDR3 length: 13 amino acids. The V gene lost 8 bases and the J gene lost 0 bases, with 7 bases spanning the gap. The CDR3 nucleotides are TGTGCCAGCGGACTGGCAACTAATGAAAAACTGTTTTTT. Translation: CASGLATNEKLFF.

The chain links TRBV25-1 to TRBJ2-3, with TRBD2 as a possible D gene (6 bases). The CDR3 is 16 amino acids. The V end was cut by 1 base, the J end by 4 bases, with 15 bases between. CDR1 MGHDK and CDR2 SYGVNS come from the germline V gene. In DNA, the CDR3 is TGTGCCAGCAGTGAATCTTTGGTGGGGGGTGCAGATACGCAGTATTTT. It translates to CASSESLVGGADTQYF.

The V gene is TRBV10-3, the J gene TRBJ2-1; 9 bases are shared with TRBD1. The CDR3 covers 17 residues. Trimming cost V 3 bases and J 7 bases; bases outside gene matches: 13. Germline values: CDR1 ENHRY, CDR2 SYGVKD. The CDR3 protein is CAISDPRKDRGLNEQFF. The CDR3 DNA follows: TGTGCCATCAGTGACCCAAGAAAGGACAGGGGTTTGAATGAGCAGTTCTTC.

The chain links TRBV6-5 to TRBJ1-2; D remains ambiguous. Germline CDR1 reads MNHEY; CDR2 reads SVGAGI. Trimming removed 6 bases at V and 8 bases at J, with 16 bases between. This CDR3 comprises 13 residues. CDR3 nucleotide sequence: TGTGCCAGCAGCTTACCCGCCCGGGCAGGCTACACCTTC. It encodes CASSLPARAGYTF.

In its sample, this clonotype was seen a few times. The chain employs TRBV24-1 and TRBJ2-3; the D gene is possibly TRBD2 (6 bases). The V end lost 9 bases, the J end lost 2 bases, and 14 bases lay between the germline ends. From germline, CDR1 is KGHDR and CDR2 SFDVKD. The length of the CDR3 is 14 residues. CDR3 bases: TGTGCCACCTCTGTGGAGGGCATCACAGATACGCAGTATTTT. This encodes CATSVEGITDTQYF.

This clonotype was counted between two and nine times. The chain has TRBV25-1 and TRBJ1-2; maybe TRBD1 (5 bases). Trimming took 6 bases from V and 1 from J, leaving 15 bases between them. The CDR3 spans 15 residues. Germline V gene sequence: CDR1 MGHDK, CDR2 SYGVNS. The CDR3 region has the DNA TGTGCCAGCAGCCAGCTCAGCGACAGTAACTATGGCTACACCTTC. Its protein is CASSQLSDSNYGYTF.

The DNA for the CDR3 is TGTGCCATCAGGCCACAGGGGTGGGAGCAAGAGACCCAGTACTTC. Its translation is CAIRPQGWEQETQYF. The V call is TRBV10-3, the J call TRBJ2-5; TRBD1 matches at 7 bases. CDR3 length: 15 residues. Germline CDR1 is ENHRY and CDR2 is SYGVKD. V lost 6 bases and J lost 2; bases outside the gene matches: 9.

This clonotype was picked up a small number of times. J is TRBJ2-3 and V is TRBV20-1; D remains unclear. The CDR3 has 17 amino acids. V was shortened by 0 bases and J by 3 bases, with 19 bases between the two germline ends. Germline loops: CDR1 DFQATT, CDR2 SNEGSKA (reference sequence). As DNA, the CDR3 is TGCAGTGCTAGAGATCCCGTAGTAGGCCACCAGACAGATACGCAGTATTTT. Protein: CSARDPVVGHQTDTQYF.

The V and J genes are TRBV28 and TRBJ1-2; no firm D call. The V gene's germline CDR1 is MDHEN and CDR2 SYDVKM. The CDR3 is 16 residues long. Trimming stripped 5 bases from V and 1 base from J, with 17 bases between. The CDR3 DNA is TGTGCCAGCAGTACCTATAACGGGGAGAGTAACTATGGCTACACCTTC. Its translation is CASSTYNGESNYGYTF.

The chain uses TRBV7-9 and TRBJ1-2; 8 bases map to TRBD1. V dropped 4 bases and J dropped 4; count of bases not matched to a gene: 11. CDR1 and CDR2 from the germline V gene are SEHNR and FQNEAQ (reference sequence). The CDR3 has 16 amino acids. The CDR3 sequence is CASSSNPGGDFYGYTF. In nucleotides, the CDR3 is TGTGCCAGCAGCTCAAACCCAGGGGGCGATTTCTATGGCTACACCTTC.

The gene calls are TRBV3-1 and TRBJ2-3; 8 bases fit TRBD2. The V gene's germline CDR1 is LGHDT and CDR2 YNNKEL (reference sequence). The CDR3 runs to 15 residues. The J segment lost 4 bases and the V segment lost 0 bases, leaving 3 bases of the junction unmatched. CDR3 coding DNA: TGTGCCAGCAGCCAAGATATCGGGAGGGCAGATACGCAGTATTTT. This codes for CASSQDIGRADTQYF.

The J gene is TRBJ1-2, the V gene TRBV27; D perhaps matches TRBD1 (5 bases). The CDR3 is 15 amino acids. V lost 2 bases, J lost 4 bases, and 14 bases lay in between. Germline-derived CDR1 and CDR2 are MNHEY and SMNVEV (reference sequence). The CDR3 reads CASSLASSGIYGYTF. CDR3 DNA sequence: TGTGCCAGCAGTTTAGCAAGTTCAGGGATCTATGGCTACACCTTC.

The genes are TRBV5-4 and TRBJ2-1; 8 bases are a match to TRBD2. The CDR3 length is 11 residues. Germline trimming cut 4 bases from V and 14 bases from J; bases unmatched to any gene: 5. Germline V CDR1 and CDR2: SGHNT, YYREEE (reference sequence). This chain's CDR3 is CASSTSGGEFF. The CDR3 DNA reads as TGTGCCAGCAGCACGTCCGGGGGGGAGTTCTTC.

This CDR3 is CASTSGGVEKLFF. The CDR3 coding sequence is TGTGCCAGCACCTCTGGAGGGGTCGAAAAACTGTTTTTT. V is TRBV11-2 and J is TRBJ1-4; D is perhaps TRBD1 (5 bases). CDR3 size: 13 residues. Trimming removed 7 bases from V and 8 bases from J, with 14 bases in between. The V gene's germline CDR1 is SGHAT and CDR2 FQNNGV.

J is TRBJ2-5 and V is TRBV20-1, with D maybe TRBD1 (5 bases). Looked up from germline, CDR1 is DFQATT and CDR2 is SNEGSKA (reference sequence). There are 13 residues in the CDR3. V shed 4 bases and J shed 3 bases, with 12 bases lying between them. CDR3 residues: CSAIQGWEETQYF. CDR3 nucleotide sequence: TGCAGTGCTATTCAGGGATGGGAAGAGACCCAGTACTTC.

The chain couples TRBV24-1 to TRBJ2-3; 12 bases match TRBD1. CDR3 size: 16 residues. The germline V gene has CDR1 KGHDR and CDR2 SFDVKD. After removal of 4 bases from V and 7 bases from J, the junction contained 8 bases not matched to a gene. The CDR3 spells CATSDPGTGGSHTQYF. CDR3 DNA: TGTGCCACCAGTGACCCCGGGACAGGGGGCTCTCATACGCAGTATTTT.

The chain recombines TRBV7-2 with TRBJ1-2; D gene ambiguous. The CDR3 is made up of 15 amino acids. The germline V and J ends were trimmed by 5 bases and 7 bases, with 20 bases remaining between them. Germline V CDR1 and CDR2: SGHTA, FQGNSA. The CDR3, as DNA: TGTGCCAGCAGCCCGACACCCTCTGGGCCAATTGGCTACACCTTC. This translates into CASSPTPSGPIGYTF.

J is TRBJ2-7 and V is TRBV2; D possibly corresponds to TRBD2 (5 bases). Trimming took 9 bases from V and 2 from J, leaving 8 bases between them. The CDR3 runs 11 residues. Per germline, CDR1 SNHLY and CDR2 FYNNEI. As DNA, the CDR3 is TGTGCCAGTGCGGAGGCCTACGAGCAGTACTTC. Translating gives CASAEAYEQYF.